Below, 4 T cell receptor beta chains from the same sample are listed, as sequenced in a study of blood T cell repertoires in COVID-19. Repertoires were generated with immunoSEQ multiplex PCR, while TCRdb's copy carries only in-frame clones and drops some. The data hold about 110,000 clones, with approximately 81% observed a single time. Sequences were obtained from peripheral blood. These receptors were obtained from a human donor in a cohort sampled during active COVID-19.

For the CDR3, the DNA is TGTGCCAGCAGCCGAGGGGGGCTAGCGGACTACGAGCAGTACTTC. This translates into CASSRGGLADYEQYF. The chain is built from TRBV11-2 and TRBJ2-7; a weak D match, TRBD2 (7 bases). V gave up 5 bases and J gave up 3 bases, with 17 bases separating them. The CDR3 length is 15 residues. Germline V CDR1 and CDR2: SGHAT, FQNNGV.

V and J are TRBV5-1 and TRBJ1-6; D is perhaps TRBD1 (5 bases). The CDR3 has 15 residues. V was clipped by 0 bases and J by 10 bases, with 14 bases between them. CDR1 is SGHRS and CDR2 is YFSETQ in the germline V gene. The chain's CDR3 is CASSLVVQGESPLHF. As DNA, the CDR3 is TGCGCCAGCAGCTTGGTCGTGCAGGGCGAATCACCCCTCCACTTT.

Note on this clone: Compared with germline, one end of the junction differs, possibly owing to a read error. The rearrangement joins TRBV18 to TRBJ1-4, with TRBD1 identical over 8 bases. CDR1 KGHSH and CDR2 LQKENI come from the germline V gene. The CDR3 extends over 14 amino acids. CDR3 DNA sequence: TGTGCCAGCTCCCCACAAACAGGGGGGGAAAAACTGTTTTTT. Translating gives CASSPQTGGEKLFF. The variable domain in full, completed from reference TRBV18 and TRBJ1-4, reads NAGVMQNPRHLVRRRGQEARLRCSPMKGHSHVYWYRQLPEEGLKFMVYLQKENIIDESGMPKERFSAEFPKEGPSILRIQQVVRGDSAAYFCASSPQTGGEKLFFGSGTQLSVL.

The chain is built from TRBV18 and TRBJ1-2; no reliable D call. V shed 2 bases and J shed 6 bases, with 13 bases lying between them. CDR1 and CDR2 (germline): KGHSH, LQKENI. The CDR3 is 14 amino acids. For the CDR3, the DNA is TGTGCCAGCTCACCATCTCCAGTCGTGAATGGCTACACCTTC. Residues: CASSPSPVVNGYTF.